This note documents a single TCR beta chain sequence. Its target is not known. Repertoires were generated with immunoSEQ multiplex PCR, while TCRdb's copy carries only in-frame clones and drops some. The sample has approximately 77,000 clones, approximately 92% seen once. V gave up 4 bases and J gave up 5 bases; unmatched junction bases: 6. This CDR3 spans 14 amino acids. Germline assignment: CDR1 SGHRS and CDR2 YFSETQ. The sample belongs to a study of T cell responses to AZD1222 COVID-19 vaccine. Whole-study results and caveats: Just a handful of people given AZD1222 tested seropositive at baseline. Once two AZD1222 doses were given, Spike-specific TCR breadth and depth went up. Regions left unmutated in variants are reportedly the target of nearly half of spike-specific TCRs. Possibly, clonal diversity was underestimated; donors were largely white British and included more females.

The material was peripheral blood, obtained 28 days after the second AZD1222 dose. The J gene is TRBJ2-5, the V gene TRBV5-1; 9 nucleotides match TRBD1. This TCR came from an adult who received the AZD1222 COVID-19 vaccine. CDR3 protein: CASSGLQGAETQYF. In nucleotides, the CDR3 is TGCGCCAGCAGCGGGTTACAGGGGGCTGAGACCCAGTACTTC.